This T cell receptor (beta chain) was sequenced during a study of CD8+ T cells in alopecia areata listed by TCRdb under 2018. The study in broad terms: Treated patients were enrolled in an open-label pilot trial of oral tofacitinib, 5 to 10 mg twice daily, for moderate-to-severe alopecia areata. Patients received tofacitinib for 6 to 18 months and were then followed off drug for 6 months to check for delayed response and recurrence. High-throughput TCRbeta sequencing was used to examine T cell clonal expansion in alopecia areata in both the C3H/HeJ mouse model and human patients. In humans, TCRbeta sequencing was performed on scalp tissue and on sorted CD4+ and CD8+ peripheral blood T cells from healthy controls and from patients with patchy or totalis/universalis alopecia areata. Patients on tofacitinib were biopsied at baseline and after 4 and 24 weeks of treatment, and several of the patients also had a later scalp biopsy. Clonality in the scalp was compared among normal scalp (n=4), patchy alopecia areata scalp (n=8), and alopecia totalis/universalis scalp (n=8). The RNA source kit depended on sample type: the PAXgene miRNA kit for fixed scalp, the miRNeasy kit for PBMCs, and the RNeasy kit for mouse skin. TCRbeta CDR3 regions were amplified by immunoSEQ multiplex PCR with 35 Vbeta forward and 13 Jbeta reverse primers. General study outcomes and caveats: TCR sequences shared between patients were less clear than in mice, possibly partly because of HLA diversity in the patient population. Lesional scalp, especially in alopecia totalis/universalis, showed higher clonality and more expanded CD8+ clones than normal scalp, suggesting antigenic drive. Unlike mouse skin, which is dominated by gammadelta T cells, normal human skin has resident alphabeta T cells that are also sequenced, and this complicates analysis of the scalp TCR repertoire.

The time point label, as the study defines it: baseline before oral tofacitinib. Peripheral blood and lesional scalp punch biopsies were obtained from patients with alopecia areata. PBMCs were separated by density centrifugation and stained for CD3, CD4 and CD8, after which CD4+ and CD8+ T cells were sorted on a FACSAria. In the germline V gene, CDR1 corresponds to SGHTA and CDR2 to FQGNSA. Germline trimming: 4 bases from V, 4 bases from J; junction bases outside gene matches: 10. The CDR3 contains 16 residues, cysteine and phenylalanine counted. Only the CDR3 DNA is retained, 48 bases long and in frame from the first base. About this clone itself: It has no known antigen specificity. One base away there is no much larger clone; base qualities are not given.

Library preparation was by the immunoSEQ multiplex PCR assay. RNA was extracted from all samples and reverse transcribed into cDNA, which served as template for TCR sequencing. First-strand cDNA was synthesized using SuperScript III with a 2:1 mix of oligo-dT and random hexamers. A synthetic immune receptor repertoire was used to gauge amplification bias, and whatever bias remained was removed computationally. As for how the authors treated the data: After raw reads were preprocessed to remove errors, the CDR3 was defined following IMGT conventions as running from the conserved cysteine to phenylalanine. Clonality was calculated as 1 minus Shannon entropy normalized by log2 of the number of productive unique TCRs. Whether each scalp clone was CD4 or CD8 was inferred by checking scalp TCRbeta sequences against the CD4 and CD8 repertoires from sorted blood. Here the immuneACCESS table is served through TCRdb, limited to in-frame sequences with V and J called. Missing clones are a known gap in these copies; in checked studies unresolved V genes cover under half, and the rest lacks a known reason. V, J and clone size derive from that table, while D and trimming were established from the DNA sequence. This sample has about 150,000 clones in its table, and roughly 61% of those were observed once. The ten largest clonotypes hold 5% to 7% of the sample.

The sample consisted of CD4+ T cells sorted from blood, taken at week 0. Rearrangement joined TRBV7-2 to TRBJ2-3; 8 junctional bases match TRBD2. The origin of this receptor is a human donor with alopecia areata. The DNA is TGTGCCAGCAGCTCCCGGGGTAGCGGGGCCCCAGATACGCAGTATTTT. The translation is CASSSRGSGAPDTQYF.